The 29 T cell receptor beta chains listed next were all sequenced from one sample in a study of T cell changes during pregnancy in multiple sclerosis. The repertoire was sequenced with immunoSEQ multiplex PCR; TCRdb's copy has only in-frame clones and lacks some. This sample carries over 35,000 clones, 70% to 90% of them seen once, and the ten largest clones take around 1%. Sample: CD4+ T cells from peripheral blood mononuclear cells, taken after pregnancy. These receptors were collected from a female donor with multiple sclerosis, enrolled in a pregnancy study.

The chain employs TRBV29-1 and TRBJ1-2, with TRBD1 matching over 11 bases. The J segment lost 7 bases and the V segment lost 7 bases, leaving 8 bases of the junction unmatched. This CDR3 is 13 amino acids long. CDR1 and CDR2 from the germline V gene are SQVTM and ANQGSEA. In DNA, the CDR3 is TGCAGCGCCCGGACAGGGGGCAGGGGTGGCTACACCTTC. Protein sequence: CSARTGGRGGYTF.

On this clone: The junction does not match germline at one end; this may be a read error. The chain uses TRBV23-1 and TRBJ2-2, with 10 nucleotides matching TRBD2. TRBV23-1 qualifies as an ORF whose function is uncertain. The CDR3 consists of 17 residues. The CDR3 DNA is TGCGCCAGCAGTCAATCTCGGAAGCGGGGGGGCGGACGGGGAGCTGTTTTT. Translated, it gives CASSQSRKRGGGRGAVF.

V and J are TRBV25-1 and TRBJ2-5; the D gene is possibly TRBD1 (7 bases). Looked up from germline, CDR1 is MGHDK and CDR2 is SYGVNS. This CDR3 region has 13 residues. V was clipped by 5 bases and J by 5 bases, with 12 bases between them. The CDR3 spells CASSQGGRETQYF. The CDR3 DNA reads as TGTGCCAGCAGTCAGGGGGGTCGGGAGACCCAGTACTTC.

The V call is TRBV5-1, the J call TRBJ1-4; the D is unclear. The CDR3 has 14 amino acids. CDR1 is SGHRS, CDR2 YFSETQ, per germline. The V end was cut by 1 base, the J end by 8 bases, with 12 bases between. The CDR3 DNA reads as TGCGCCAGCAGCTTGATGGTCCGGGAGGAAAAACTGTTTTTT. As protein: CASSLMVREEKLFF.

The chain is built from TRBV5-6 and TRBJ2-7, with D maybe TRBD2 (5 bases). The CDR3 spans 13 residues. Trimming pared 1 base from V and 5 bases from J, leaving 10 bases between. CDR1 is SGHDT, CDR2 YYEEEE, per germline. CDR3 nucleotide sequence: TGTGCCAGCAGCTTGCCGACTACGCACGAGCAGTACTTC. Translating it yields CASSLPTTHEQYF.

The chain is built from TRBV2 and TRBJ1-5, with D maybe TRBD1 (5 bases). The CDR3 contains 14 residues. Trimming pared 4 bases from V and 7 bases from J, leaving 14 bases between. In germline, CDR1 is SNHLY, CDR2 FYNNEI. CDR3 in DNA: TGTGCCAGCAGTGTAGGCAGGGTGCACCAGCCCCAGCATTTT. Amino acids: CASSVGRVHQPQHF.

The CDR3 coding sequence is TGTGCCATCAGTGAGTCGACTCCTGACAGGGAGAATTCACCCCTCCACTTT. Its translation is CAISESTPDRENSPLHF. V is TRBV10-3 and J is TRBJ1-6; 7 positions agree with TRBD1. Germline V gene lookup returns CDR1 ENHRY and CDR2 SYGVKD. The CDR3 covers 17 residues. V dropped 0 bases and J dropped 7; count of bases not matched to a gene: 9.

The J gene is TRBJ1-4, the V gene TRBV5-1; maybe TRBD1 (5 bases). Trimming took 5 bases from V and 4 from J, leaving 12 bases between them. This CDR3 contains 14 residues. Germline V gives CDR1 SGHRS, CDR2 YFSETQ. This CDR3 is CASRTDSHNEKLFF. CDR3 DNA sequence: TGCGCCAGCAGAACAGACAGCCATAATGAAAAACTGTTTTTT.

The chain joins TRBV4-2 to TRBJ1-4, with D perhaps TRBD1 (5 bases). The V end lost 4 bases, the J end lost 4 bases, and 16 bases lay between the germline ends. The CDR3 length is 16 residues. Looked up from germline, CDR1 is LGHNA and CDR2 is YNFKEQ. The DNA of the CDR3 is TGTGCCAGCAGCCCAAGATCGGGAGGGGATAATGAAAAACTGTTTTTT. Translating gives CASSPRSGGDNEKLFF.

This chain links TRBV7-9 with TRBJ1-6, with D tentatively TRBD1 (5 bases). V shed 5 bases and J shed 9 bases, with 5 bases lying between them. Germline values: CDR1 SEHNR, CDR2 FQNEAQ (reference sequence). This CDR3 region has 11 residues. The CDR3 DNA sequence: TGTGCCAGCAGCAGGGGTTCACCCCTCCACTTT. Translated, it gives CASSRGSPLHF.

The J gene is TRBJ2-5, the V gene TRBV9, with 11 bases that match TRBD2. This CDR3 region has 14 residues. Per the germline V gene, CDR1 is SGDLS and CDR2 is YYNGEE. The junction had 0 bases not matched to a gene; V was cut back by 0 bases and J by 5 bases. The DNA of the CDR3 is TGTGCCAGCAGCGTAGGGACTAGCGGGGAGACCCAGTACTTC. It specifies CASSVGTSGETQYF.

This CDR3 reads CASSLMGRGVNTEAFF. The CDR3 coding sequence is TGTGCCAGCAGCTTAATGGGCAGGGGGGTGAACACTGAAGCTTTCTTT. The J gene is TRBJ1-1, the V gene TRBV7-2; TRBD1 aligns across 7 bases. The ends lost 2 bases at V and 0 bases at J; junction bases unmatched: 6. From germline, CDR1 is SGHTA and CDR2 FQGNSA. The CDR3 contains 16 residues.

The count of this clone is one. V is TRBV20-1 and J is TRBJ1-2; D remains unclear. The V and J ends lost 3 bases and 4 bases respectively, with 6 bases between them. The CDR3 extends over 11 amino acids. Germline V lookup: CDR1 DFQATT, CDR2 SNEGSKA (reference sequence). In DNA form, the CDR3 reads TGCAGTGCTAGCAACAGCTATGGCTACACCTTC. Translation: CSASNSYGYTF.

V and J are TRBV11-3 and TRBJ2-7; the match to TRBD1 covers 8 bases. The V gene's germline CDR1 is SGHNT and CDR2 YENEEA. Trimming cost V 0 bases and J 2 bases; bases outside gene matches: 0. This CDR3 contains 14 residues. CDR3 in DNA: TGTGCCAGCAGCTTAGAACAGGGGGCCTACGAGCAGTACTTC. Translated: CASSLEQGAYEQYF.

The chain joins TRBV9 to TRBJ2-1, with 10 bases lining up with TRBD2. CDR3 length equals 16 residues. V lost 4 bases, J lost 4 bases, and 8 bases stayed unmatched. The germline CDR1 and CDR2 sequences are SGDLS and YYNGEE. DNA of the CDR3: TGTGCCAGCAGCCCCCGGACTAGCGGCGAGTACAATGAGCAGTTCTTC. Its protein is CASSPRTSGEYNEQFF. Drawing the rest from reference TRBV9 and TRBJ2-1, the complete variable domain is DSGVTQTPKHLITATGQRVTLRCSPRSGDLSVYWYQQSLDQGLQFLIQYYNGEERAKGNILERFSAQQFPDLHSELNLSSLELGDSALYFCASSPRTSGEYNEQFFGPGTRLTVL.

The gene calls are TRBV28 and TRBJ1-4; a possible D gene is TRBD1 (5 bases). Germline values: CDR1 MDHEN, CDR2 SYDVKM. CDR3 length equals 12 residues. V shed 5 bases and J shed 7 bases, with 8 bases lying between them. The CDR3 is CASSARGEKLFF. The CDR3 DNA follows: TGTGCCAGCAGTGCAAGGGGTGAAAAACTGTTTTTT.

V is TRBV19 and J is TRBJ2-4; weak D call: TRBD2 (5 bases). With 7 bases removed from V and 0 bases from J, the gap between germline ends came to 7 bases. The CDR3 covers 13 residues. In germline, CDR1 is LNHDA, CDR2 SQIVND (reference sequence). The CDR3 coding sequence is TGTGCCAGTAACGGGGAAGCCAAAAACATTCAGTACTTC. Its protein is CASNGEAKNIQYF. Supplemented by reference TRBV19 and TRBJ2-4, the full variable domain reads DGGITQSPKYLFRKEGQNVTLSCEQNLNHDAMYWYRQDPGQGLRLIYYSQIVNDFQKGDIAEGYSVSREKKESFPLTVTSAQKNPTAFYLCASNGEAKNIQYFGAGTRLSVL.

The rearrangement joins TRBV18 to TRBJ1-1, with D hard to call. V dropped 0 bases and J dropped 5 bases, with 7 bases sitting between them. Germline assignment: CDR1 KGHSH and CDR2 LQKENI. The length of the CDR3 is 13 residues. In nucleotides, the CDR3 is TGTGCCAGCTCACCACCCTTTCGGACTGAAGCTTTCTTT. This sequence encodes CASSPPFRTEAFF. The complete variable domain, with remaining parts taken from reference TRBV18 and TRBJ1-1, reads NAGVMQNPRHLVRRRGQEARLRCSPMKGHSHVYWYRQLPEEGLKFMVYLQKENIIDESGMPKERFSAEFPKEGPSILRIQQVVRGDSAAYFCASSPPFRTEAFFGQGTRLTVV.

This clone was seen a single time. This chain joins TRBV7-9 and TRBJ2-5, with 7 bases identical to TRBD2. The V gene's germline CDR1 is SEHNR and CDR2 FQNEAQ (reference sequence). The V and J ends lost 5 bases and 1 base, in that order; junction bases with no gene match: 4. The CDR3 extends over 14 amino acids. CDR3 loop: CASSLGLVQETQYF. In DNA, the CDR3 is TGTGCCAGCAGCCTCGGACTAGTCCAAGAGACCCAGTACTTC.

Here the CDR3 reads CASSAIQGTEAFF. DNA for the CDR3: TGTGCCAGCTCAGCAATACAGGGCACTGAAGCTTTCTTT. This chain connects TRBV18 to TRBJ1-1; D possibly corresponds to TRBD1 (6 bases). V dropped 5 bases and J dropped 4 bases, with 11 bases sitting between them. Germline CDR1 and CDR2: KGHSH and LQKENI. The CDR3 is 13 residues long.

The rearrangement links TRBV18 to TRBJ1-2; D is undetermined. Trimming removed 2 bases at V and 8 bases at J, with 15 bases between. Germline-derived CDR1 and CDR2 are KGHSH and LQKENI. The CDR3 runs to 14 residues. In DNA, the CDR3 is TGTGCCAGCTCACCATTCACCCAACGAGGAGGCTACACCTTC. Its translation: CASSPFTQRGGYTF. Variable domain in full (rest from reference TRBV18 and TRBJ1-2): NAGVMQNPRHLVRRRGQEARLRCSPMKGHSHVYWYRQLPEEGLKFMVYLQKENIIDESGMPKERFSAEFPKEGPSILRIQQVVRGDSAAYFCASSPFTQRGGYTFGSGTRLTVV.

V and J are TRBV28 and TRBJ2-7, with D possibly matching TRBD1 (5 bases). CDR3 length equals 13 residues. The V end lost 7 bases, the J end lost 3 bases, and 13 bases lay between the germline ends. Germline V gene lookup returns CDR1 MDHEN and CDR2 SYDVKM. As DNA, the CDR3 is TGTGCCAGCACGCTCCCAGGGTACTACGAGCAGTACTTC. This gives the protein CASTLPGYYEQYF.

This clone was counted a single time. The V gene is TRBV7-2, the J gene TRBJ2-7; D gene ambiguous. Germline CDR1 and CDR2: SGHTA and FQGNSA. The CDR3 is 11 amino acids. V shed 3 bases and J shed 3 bases, with 3 bases lying between them. In DNA form, the CDR3 reads TGTGCCAGCAGCTTTAACTACGAGCAGTACTTC. Its translation: CASSFNYEQYF.

V and J are TRBV18 and TRBJ2-6; possible D gene TRBD2, 5 bases. The CDR3 has 16 residues. Germline CDR1 is KGHSH and CDR2 is LQKENI. The ends were cut back, 0 bases at V and 1 base at J, with 7 bases in the middle. Here the CDR3 DNA reads TGTGCCAGCTCACCACCCCGACTATCTGGGGCCAACGTCCTGACTTTC. Encoded protein: CASSPPRLSGANVLTF.

This clone has just one count. The chain combines TRBV5-1 with TRBJ2-7, with D maybe TRBD2 (5 bases). The CDR3 sequence is 13 residues long. Germline values: CDR1 SGHRS, CDR2 YFSETQ. The V gene lost 2 bases and the J gene lost 3 bases, with 9 bases spanning the gap. The CDR3 region has the DNA TGCGCCAGCAGCTTAGAGGGAATCTACGAGCAGTACTTC. Its translation: CASSLEGIYEQYF.

The chain uses TRBV18 and TRBJ1-2, with a weak D call TRBD1 (5 bases). Germline V gene lookup returns CDR1 KGHSH and CDR2 LQKENI. Between the trimmed V and J ends, which lost 2 bases and 3 bases, there was a span of 13 bases. The CDR3 extends over 15 amino acids. CDR3 nucleotides: TGTGCCAGCTCACCATCCGGGGGGGTGGACTATGGCTACACCTTC. It codes for CASSPSGGVDYGYTF.

The CDR3 protein is CASSHPSGGASYEQYF. CDR3 nucleotide sequence: TGTGCCAGCAGCCACCCAAGCGGGGGGGCTTCCTACGAGCAGTACTTC. The chain employs TRBV7-9 and TRBJ2-7, with 10 nucleotides matching TRBD2. Germline CDR1 and CDR2: SEHNR and FQNEAQ (reference sequence). V shed 5 bases, J shed 1 base, and the junction held 8 bases outside the gene matches. This CDR3 region has 16 residues.

The J gene is TRBJ2-3, the V gene TRBV4-2; D is possibly TRBD2 (6 bases). This CDR3 region has 20 residues. CDR1 is LGHNA and CDR2 is YNFKEQ in the germline V gene. The V gene lost 4 bases and the J gene lost 0 bases, with 26 bases spanning the gap. CDR3 DNA: TGTGCCAGCAGCCCCCCCATTTCGGGCGGGGTAAAAACAAGCACAGATACGCAGTATTTT. This sequence encodes CASSPPISGGVKTSTDTQYF.

This clone was recorded only once. The chain employs TRBV28 and TRBJ2-3; 7 nucleotides agree with TRBD1. The CDR3 is 14 residues long. The germline V gene has CDR1 MDHEN and CDR2 SYDVKM. V lost 4 bases and J lost 4; bases outside the gene matches: 5. The CDR3 is CASSWGQYSDTQYF. CDR3 nucleotide sequence: TGTGCCAGCAGTTGGGGACAGTATTCAGATACGCAGTATTTT.